This TCR beta chain originates from a study of tumor-infiltrating lymphocytes in primary liver carcinoma. Study-wide background: Every patient in the cohort had a primary liver carcinoma. That carcinoma was treated by surgical resection. About 3.65 to 8 million productive TCRbeta reads were obtained from the samples, with similar numbers across tissue types.

Overall study results and limits: Tumors had a significantly higher top-250-clone fraction than blood (p = 0.039).

With termini counted, the CDR3 has 13 amino acids. Germline-derived CDR1 and CDR2 are SNHLY and FYNNEI. In this sample, this clonotype turned up once. Its antigen is undetermined. The final CDR3 position lacks the conserved phenylalanine or tryptophan, pointing to a likely read error. No DNA is shown, since the ends of the CDR3 on it are uncertain; the CDR3 is the one TCRdb lists. cDNA specific to TCR beta was made from 500 ng of total RNA, with a constant-region primer employed for priming. Slightly modified ARM-PCR with three nested multiplex PCR rounds yielded TCR beta libraries. Running 10 cycles apiece, the first two PCR rounds relied on TRBV1-TRBV30 forward primers together with a C-beta reverse primer. Using its own MiXCR run on the multiplex PCR reads, TCRdb lists one record per CDR3 protein. The table records 310,000 or so distinct CDR3 sequences, roughly 61% of them present only once. Blood RNA came from unsorted whole blood; germline DNA was also extracted. Patients were chronically HBV-infected and treatment-naive.

The chain links TRBV2 to TRBJ2-7. The clonotype originates from a man in his forties or fifties with primary liver carcinoma and hepatitis B virus infection. The sequencing input was peripheral blood. The CDR3 sequence is CTSGYGSWYERYL.